The 32 T cell receptor beta chains presented below share a single source sample, sequenced in a study of T-cell reconstitution after alpha-beta-depleted transplantation in children. Using unique molecular identifiers, the investigators prepared the TCRbeta library. One entry per CDR3 protein, called by TCRdb with MiXCR from the PCR reads. Here the sample spans more than 450,000 distinct CDR3 sequences, 18% being singletons. The starting material was PBMCs from the stem cell graft donor, obtained from the stem cell graft. These receptors came from a human donor who donated a stem cell graft to a child with acute lymphoblastic leukemia.

This clonotype was detected a few times. CDR3 bases: TGTGCCAGCAGCGCAGGACTAGCGGGAGATGGGGCCAACGTCCTGACTTTC. It is translated as CASSAGLAGDGANVLTF. The V gene is TRBV9, the J gene TRBJ2-6; 13 bases are a match to TRBD2. The junction had 3 bases not matched to a gene; V was cut back by 3 bases and J by 3 bases. CDR3 length equals 17 residues. Per germline, CDR1 SGDLS and CDR2 YYNGEE.

The rearrangement links TRBV11-1 to TRBJ2-3, with D possibly TRBD2 on 6 matching bases. In germline, CDR1 is SGHAT, CDR2 FQDESV (reference sequence). V gave up 5 bases and J gave up 1 base, with 22 bases separating them. The CDR3 loop spans 18 amino acids. CDR3 bases: TGTGCCAGCAGCCCCCACGTGGTGATAGCGGAGCGCACAGATACGCAGTATTTT. This sequence encodes CASSPHVVIAERTDTQYF.

In its sample, this clonotype was seen a few times. The chain employs TRBV24-1 and TRBJ2-1; TRBD1 agrees at 7 bases. The CDR3 sequence is 17 residues long. V lost 2 bases and J lost 4; bases outside the gene matches: 10. Looked up from germline, CDR1 is KGHDR and CDR2 is SFDVKD. For the CDR3, the DNA is TGTGCCACCAGTGATTCGACAGGGATGTCGGGATACAATGAGCAGTTCTTC. It specifies CATSDSTGMSGYNEQFF.

This clonotype was seen only a few times. The V call is TRBV7-8, the J call TRBJ2-1; D may be TRBD1 or TRBD2 (5 bases each). The V gene's germline CDR1 is SGHVS and CDR2 FQNEAQ. The V end was cut by 5 bases, the J end by 3 bases, with 14 bases between. This CDR3 has 15 residues. CDR3 nucleotides: TGTGCCAGCAGCCCTCCGGGACCTGACTACAATGAGCAGTTCTTC. Its translation: CASSPPGPDYNEQFF.

The J gene is TRBJ2-1, the V gene TRBV27, with TRBD1 as a possible D gene (5 bases). Per the germline V gene, CDR1 is MNHEY and CDR2 is SMNVEV (reference sequence). The CDR3 is 16 amino acids. V lost 6 bases and J 2 bases, leaving 17 bases between the germline ends. The CDR3 region has the DNA TGTGCCAGCAGCGCGACCAGGGAAATCCCCTACAATGAGCAGTTCTTC. Translation gives CASSATREIPYNEQFF.

This clonotype was seen a few times. The V call is TRBV18, the J call TRBJ2-3; 10 bases line up with TRBD1. The CDR3 spans 15 residues. Germline V gene lookup returns CDR1 KGHSH and CDR2 LQKENI. V gave up 0 bases and J gave up 5 bases; unmatched junction bases: 2. CDR3 sequence reads: CASSPPGQGQDTQYF. Here the CDR3 DNA reads TGTGCCAGCTCACCACCGGGACAGGGGCAAGATACGCAGTATTTT.

The rearrangement joins TRBV5-5 to TRBJ2-7; 8 nucleotides align to TRBD2. From germline, CDR1 is SGHKS and CDR2 YYEKEE (reference sequence). CDR3 size: 15 residues. Trimming at V came to 1 base and at J to 0 bases, leaving 3 bases not matched to a gene. CDR3 in DNA: TGTGCCAGCAGCTTGTGGAGCGGGAGCTCCTACGAGCAGTACTTC. It encodes CASSLWSGSSYEQYF. Using reference TRBV5-5 and TRBJ2-7 for the parts outside the CDR3, the full variable domain is DAGVTQSPTHLIKTRGQQVTLRCSPISGHKSVSWYQQVLGQGPQFIFQYYEKEERGRGNFPDRFSARQFPNYSSELNVNALLLGDSALYLCASSLWSGSSYEQYFGPGTRLTVT.

This chain uses TRBV20-1 with TRBJ1-1; the match to TRBD1 covers 9 bases. Trimming took 5 bases from V and 3 from J; bases not matched to a gene: 7. CDR3 size: 14 residues. Looked up from germline, CDR1 is DFQATT and CDR2 is SNEGSKA (reference sequence). CDR3 region: CSAGTGTGYTEAFF. DNA of the CDR3: TGCAGTGCTGGTACCGGGACAGGGTACACTGAAGCTTTCTTT.

This clonotype has a handful of counts. Here the CDR3 reads CASTASGSETQYF. CDR3 nucleotide sequence: TGTGCCAGCACAGCTAGCGGGAGCGAGACCCAGTACTTC. The rearrangement uses TRBV25-1 and TRBJ2-5, with 10 bases lining up with TRBD2. The CDR3 totals 13 residues. Germline CDR1 MGHDK, CDR2 SYGVNS. V gave up 7 bases and J gave up 5 bases; unmatched junction bases: 4.

This clonotype was seen at least ten times. The chain combines TRBV7-9 with TRBJ2-1, with 8 bases matching TRBD2. The CDR3 is 15 residues long. Germline values: CDR1 SEHNR, CDR2 FQNEAQ (reference sequence). Losses at the gene ends were 3 bases for V and 4 bases for J; bases not matched to a gene: 5. CDR3 in DNA: TGTGCCAGCAGCTTGGGGACTAGTCCTTACAATGAGCAGTTCTTC. Protein: CASSLGTSPYNEQFF.

The V gene is TRBV7-3, the J gene TRBJ2-5; the D is unclear. The CDR3 is 15 residues long. V shed 5 bases and J shed 2 bases, with 15 bases lying between them. Per the germline V gene, CDR1 is SGHTA and CDR2 is FQGTGA. Here the CDR3 DNA reads TGTGCCAGCAGCCCCTCAAGATCGGGTCAAGAGACCCAGTACTTC. Protein: CASSPSRSGQETQYF.

There are many counts of this clonotype. The J gene is TRBJ2-5, the V gene TRBV5-1, with D perhaps TRBD2 (6 bases). The germline V gene has CDR1 SGHRS and CDR2 YFSETQ. This CDR3 spans 15 amino acids. V was cut by 2 bases and J by 5 bases, with 16 bases left in between. The chain's CDR3 is CASSLFSGLRETQYF. For the CDR3, the DNA is TGCGCCAGCAGCTTATTTAGCGGATTAAGGGAGACCCAGTACTTC.

The chain recombines TRBV5-6 with TRBJ1-5; no reliable D call. With 4 bases removed from V and 0 bases from J, the gap between germline ends came to 26 bases. Germline-derived CDR1 and CDR2 are SGHDT and YYEEEE. The CDR3 is 20 residues long. The DNA for the CDR3 is TGTGCCAGCAGCACCCTATCGTCGGGCCATGGGCCGGATAGCAATCAGCCCCAGCATTTT. Translated: CASSTLSSGHGPDSNQPQHF.

The genes are TRBV19 and TRBJ2-3; tentative D call: TRBD2 (5 bases). Trimming left V 3 bases short and J 3 bases short, with 13 bases between. Germline loops: CDR1 LNHDA, CDR2 SQIVND (reference sequence). This CDR3 is 15 amino acids long. The CDR3 DNA is TGTGCCAGTAGTATTTACTTGGAGGCGACAGATACGCAGTATTTT. Its translation is CASSIYLEATDTQYF.

The chain is built from TRBV7-9 and TRBJ1-1; D unclear. CDR1 and CDR2 (germline): SEHNR, FQNEAQ (reference sequence). Deletions cut 3 bases from V and 4 bases from J, with 12 bases between. This CDR3 is built from 14 residues. Here the CDR3 DNA reads TGTGCCAGCAGCTTCCCGGGCGCGGGCACTGAAGCTTTCTTT. Its protein product is CASSFPGAGTEAFF.

The rearrangement joins TRBV5-1 to TRBJ2-3, with D perhaps given as TRBD1 or TRBD2 (6 bases each). The V gene's germline CDR1 is SGHRS and CDR2 YFSETQ. This CDR3 is 16 amino acids long. Trimming took 1 base from V and 3 from J, leaving 15 bases between them. In DNA, the CDR3 is TGCGCCAGCAGCTTGATGGGGGGCGCGGTAACAGATACGCAGTATTTT. It encodes CASSLMGGAVTDTQYF.

The chain links TRBV27 to TRBJ1-1; TRBD1 matches 8 bases. The V gene end was trimmed by 1 base and the J gene end by 4 bases; junction bases not matched to a gene: 5. Germline loops: CDR1 MNHEY, CDR2 SMNVEV (reference sequence). The CDR3 has 15 amino acids. CDR3 bases: TGTGCCAGCAGTTTATGGCAGGGGGCTAGCACTGAAGCTTTCTTT. Residues: CASSLWQGASTEAFF.

This chain uses TRBV4-1 with TRBJ2-1; 8 bases align to TRBD2. The germline CDR1 and CDR2 sequences are MGHRA and YSYEKL. This CDR3 is built from 16 residues. The ends lost 0 bases at V and 8 bases at J; junction bases unmatched: 9. The CDR3 here is CASSQDRREGPHEQFF. The CDR3 DNA is TGCGCCAGCAGCCAAGATCGACGGGAGGGCCCCCATGAGCAGTTCTTC.

The chain carries TRBV6-5 and TRBJ2-7; 11 nucleotides align to TRBD1. Germline assignment: CDR1 MNHEY and CDR2 SVGAGI. This CDR3 has 16 amino acids. The V segment lost 4 bases and the J segment 3 bases; nucleotides outside the gene matches: 8. The CDR3 protein is CASSWTGGRMIYEQYF. CDR3 nucleotide sequence: TGTGCCAGCAGTTGGACAGGGGGCCGCATGATCTACGAGCAGTACTTC.

The chain couples TRBV12-3 or TRBV12-4 to TRBJ2-5, with D uncertain. V was trimmed by 2 bases and J by 1 base, leaving 5 bases between them. The CDR3 has 13 amino acids. The CDR3 region is CASSLTSQETQYF. The CDR3 DNA is TGTGCCAGCAGTTTAACAAGCCAAGAGACCCAGTACTTC.

This clonotype has more than one count but fewer than ten. The V and J genes are TRBV27 and TRBJ2-2; either TRBD1 or TRBD2 may fit D (5 bases each). The CDR3 spans 13 residues. The V end lost 2 bases, the J end lost 7 bases, and 8 bases lay between the germline ends. Germline lookup yields CDR1 MNHEY and CDR2 SMNVEV (reference sequence). The CDR3 nucleotides read TGTGCCAGCAGTTTAGGGGGAGTCGGGGAGCTGTTTTTT. It translates to CASSLGGVGELFF.

This clonotype showed up many times. The chain recombines TRBV28 with TRBJ1-1; D is uncertain. This CDR3 comprises 14 residues. The germline CDR1 and CDR2 sequences are MDHEN and SYDVKM. Trimming left V 4 bases short and J 4 bases short, with 13 bases between. CDR3 region: CASSSEIRGTEAFF. DNA for the CDR3: TGTGCCAGCAGTTCTGAAATACGGGGCACTGAAGCTTTCTTT.

This clonotype was seen more than once but under ten times. The genes are TRBV12-3 or TRBV12-4 and TRBJ2-5; D is uncertain. This CDR3 is 14 amino acids long. V lost 2 bases and J lost 5, with 12 bases in between. The CDR3 protein is CASSLRQVGETQYF. CDR3 in DNA: TGTGCCAGCAGTTTACGGCAGGTGGGGGAGACCCAGTACTTC.

The chain links TRBV5-4 to TRBJ2-5; 9 bases are a match to TRBD2. Per the germline V gene, CDR1 is SGHNT and CDR2 is YYREEE (reference sequence). This CDR3 comprises 17 residues. After removal of 0 bases from V and 4 bases from J, the junction contained 10 bases not matched to a gene. The CDR3 region has the DNA TGTGCCAGCAGCTTGGCCCATTGGGCGGGAGGGCTAGAGACCCAGTACTTC. It encodes CASSLAHWAGGLETQYF.

About this clonotype: The junction departs from the called germline gene at one end, perhaps through a read error. The chain recombines TRBV5-5 with TRBJ1-2; the match to TRBD1 covers 10 bases. Germline values: CDR1 SGHKS, CDR2 YYEKEE (reference sequence). The CDR3 spans 13 residues. CDR3 loop: CASSLGTGELLPF. CDR3 nucleotide sequence: TGTGCCAGCAGCTTAGGGACAGGGGAGTTGCTGCCCTTC.

V gene TRBV7-2 combines with J gene TRBJ2-1; 8 nucleotides align to TRBD1. There are 14 residues in the CDR3. Per the germline V gene, CDR1 is SGHTA and CDR2 is FQGNSA. Trimming cost V 5 bases and J 9 bases; bases outside gene matches: 9. DNA of the CDR3: TGTGCCAGCAGCCCTTGGACAGGGAGAAGTGAGCAGTTCTTC. Its protein product is CASSPWTGRSEQFF. Drawing the rest from reference TRBV7-2 and TRBJ2-1, the complete variable domain is GAGVSQSPSNKVTEKGKDVELRCDPISGHTALYWYRQSLGQGLEFLIYFQGNSAPDKSGLPSDRFSAERTGGSVSTLTIQRTQQEDSAVYLCASSPWTGRSEQFFGPGTRLTVL.

The chain carries TRBV19 and TRBJ1-1; tentatively, D is TRBD1 (6 bases). Germline V CDR1 and CDR2: LNHDA, SQIVND (reference sequence). The CDR3 length is 14 residues. V was shortened by 7 bases and J by 1 base, with 13 bases between the two germline ends. The DNA of the CDR3 is TGTGCCAGTACAAAGGGGGGCAGGAACACTGAAGCTTTCTTT. Amino acids: CASTKGGRNTEAFF.

A few counts support this clonotype. The rearrangement uses TRBV12-5 and TRBJ2-1, with 11 bases lining up with TRBD2. Germline CDR1 reads LGHNT; CDR2 reads FRNRAP. The CDR3 length is 17 residues. The trim removed 10 bases at V and 7 bases at J, leaving 18 bases unmatched. In DNA form, the CDR3 reads TGTGCTACCCGGTTAGATAGTACTAGCGGGAGTCGGAATGAGCAGTTCTTC. This gives the protein CATRLDSTSGSRNEQFF. The full variable domain, in which reference TRBV12-5 and TRBJ2-1 provide the parts outside the CDR3, is DARVTQTPRHKVTEMGQEVTMRCQPILGHNTVFWYRQTMMQGLELLAYFRNRAPLDDSGMPKDRFSAEMPDATLATLKIQPSEPRDSAVYFCATRLDSTSGSRNEQFFGPGTRLTVL.

This clonotype appeared a few times. The chain links TRBV7-2 to TRBJ2-7; 11 bases match TRBD2. Germline V lookup: CDR1 SGHTA, CDR2 FQGNSA. This CDR3 comprises 15 residues. V shed 5 bases and J 12 bases; nucleotides not matched to a gene: 15. The CDR3 DNA reads as TGTGCCAGCAGCCCCAGAGGCATAGCGGGAGGGGGAAGGTACTTC. It translates to CASSPRGIAGGGRYF.

This clonotype was observed a handful of times. This chain connects TRBV6-5 to TRBJ1-1; 10 bases map to TRBD1. V lost 2 bases, J lost 10 bases, and 7 bases stayed unmatched. This CDR3 has 14 residues. Germline loops: CDR1 MNHEY, CDR2 SVGAGI. The CDR3 DNA follows: TGTGCCAGCAGTTACACCACCGGGACAGGGGCAGCTTTCTTT. Protein product: CASSYTTGTGAAFF.

The table lists this clonotype with a few counts. The genes are TRBV20-1 and TRBJ2-7; D possibly uses TRBD1 or TRBD2 (5 bases each). V dropped 2 bases and J dropped 0 bases, with 8 bases sitting between them. The length of the CDR3 is 13 residues. Germline V CDR1 and CDR2: DFQATT, SNEGSKA (reference sequence). This CDR3 is CSARPGGSYEQYF. The CDR3 region has the DNA TGCAGTGCTAGACCTGGGGGCTCCTACGAGCAGTACTTC.

The rearrangement uses TRBV15 and TRBJ1-5, with D hard to call. V lost 0 bases and J 4 bases, leaving 10 bases between the germline ends. Germline CDR1 and CDR2: LNHNV and YYDKDF (reference sequence). This CDR3 comprises 15 residues. CDR3 DNA sequence: TGTGCCACCAGCAGAGATGCGGCAGGTAATCAGCCCCAGCATTTT. This sequence encodes CATSRDAAGNQPQHF.